The 32 T cell receptor beta chains in this list originate from one sample, sequenced in a study of shared clonotypes between healthy human individuals. Profiled with immunoSEQ multiplex PCR; TCRdb holds only in-frame clones, not every one. The table has about 820,000 clones, around 92% seen once. CD45RO negativity and positive selection for CCR7 defined naive CD8 cells, a population that excluded terminally differentiated effector memory CD45RA+ cells. The specimen sequenced was naive CD8+ T cells sorted from blood. All receptors come from a young man in good health.

The CDR3 coding sequence is TGCGCCAGCAGCCAACACGGTAGCGAAGGCTACACCTTC. Amino acids: CASSQHGSEGYTF. V and J are TRBV4-1 and TRBJ1-2; D remains ambiguous. V was trimmed by 2 bases and J by 8 bases, leaving 12 bases between them. Germline V gene sequence: CDR1 MGHRA, CDR2 YSYEKL. The CDR3 runs 13 residues.

CDR3 region: CASSSSGASGTEQYF. The CDR3, as DNA: TGTGCCAGCAGCTCGTCGGGGGCTAGCGGGACCGAGCAGTACTTC. The gene calls are TRBV7-8 and TRBJ2-7; 9 nucleotides match TRBD2. Germline V gene data show CDR1 as SGHVS and CDR2 as FQNEAQ. V was clipped by 4 bases and J by 6 bases; unmatched bases: 10. There are 15 residues in the CDR3.

V and J are TRBV7-9 and TRBJ2-5, with 10 bases fitting TRBD1. The junction had 5 bases not matched to a gene; V was cut back by 5 bases and J by 5 bases. The germline V gene has CDR1 SEHNR and CDR2 FQNEAQ (reference sequence). The CDR3 is made up of 14 amino acids. DNA for the CDR3: TGTGCCAGCAGCCCAGACAGGGGGCGGGAGACCCAGTACTTC. Amino acids: CASSPDRGRETQYF.

The chain employs TRBV4-3 and TRBJ2-1; 7 positions match TRBD2. The CDR3 spans 16 residues. Trimming removed 1 base from V and 3 bases from J; junction bases left unmatched: 6. Per the germline V gene, CDR1 is LGHNA and CDR2 is YSLEER. CDR3 nucleotides: TGCGCCAGCAGCCAAGGTACGGCGGGAGTCTACAATGAGCAGTTCTTC. This encodes CASSQGTAGVYNEQFF.

The CDR3 DNA sequence: TGTGCCAGCAGCTTGAGGTTCACCGGGACAGGGTACGAGCAGTACTTC. It translates to CASSLRFTGTGYEQYF. The chain employs TRBV5-6 and TRBJ2-7, with 9 bases lining up with TRBD1. In germline, CDR1 is SGHDT, CDR2 YYEEEE. V lost 1 base and J lost 4; bases outside the gene matches: 9. The CDR3 is made up of 16 amino acids.

This sequence joins TRBV28 and TRBJ2-3; 11 bases fit TRBD2. This CDR3 spans 16 amino acids. The V gene end was trimmed by 2 bases and the J gene end by 1 base; junction bases not matched to a gene: 2. Per the germline V gene, CDR1 is MDHEN and CDR2 is SYDVKM. CDR3 region: CASSLTSGSGTDTQYF. CDR3 bases: TGTGCCAGCAGTTTAACTAGCGGGAGCGGCACAGATACGCAGTATTTT.

The gene calls are TRBV4-3 and TRBJ2-2; D unresolved. CDR1 is LGHNA and CDR2 is YSLEER in the germline V gene. Deletions cut 0 bases from V and 4 bases from J, with 12 bases between. The CDR3 consists of 16 residues. As DNA, the CDR3 is TGCGCCAGCAGCCAAGAACCCAGTTACGGCACCGGGGAGCTGTTTTTT. Translation gives CASSQEPSYGTGELFF.

This clone was detected once. The V call is TRBV27, the J call TRBJ1-2; no firm D call. From germline, CDR1 is MNHEY and CDR2 SMNVEV (reference sequence). Trimming removed 5 bases at V and 4 bases at J, with 14 bases between. There are 14 residues in the CDR3. The CDR3 DNA reads TGTGCCAGCAGTCCGCGCAGGATAGGCTATGGCTACACCTTC. Translating it yields CASSPRRIGYGYTF.

CDR3 in DNA: TGTGCCAGCAGTGACTCGGGTACCGGACCTCTCAAGACAGGGACTAACACCGGGGAGCTGTTTTTT. Translation gives CASSDSGTGPLKTGTNTGELFF. The rearrangement joins TRBV6-4 to TRBJ2-2; perhaps TRBD1 as D (7 bases). The CDR3 has 22 amino acids. From germline, CDR1 is MRHNA and CDR2 SNTAGT. V shed 0 bases and J shed 2 bases, with 28 bases lying between them.

V usage is TRBV11-2 and J usage is TRBJ2-7, with D possibly called TRBD1 or TRBD2 (5 bases each). Germline V gives CDR1 SGHAT, CDR2 FQNNGV. With 3 bases removed from V and 3 bases from J, the gap between germline ends came to 12 bases. This CDR3 has 14 residues. This chain's CDR3 is CASSFGASNYEQYF. In nucleotides, the CDR3 is TGTGCCAGCAGCTTCGGGGCTAGTAACTACGAGCAGTACTTC.

The rearrangement uses TRBV27 and TRBJ1-5; 7 nucleotides line up with TRBD1. The CDR3 spans 16 residues. Germline CDR1 reads MNHEY; CDR2 reads SMNVEV (reference sequence). J was trimmed by 3 bases and V by 5 bases; bases with no gene match: 10. The CDR3 DNA sequence: TGTGCCAGCAGTGTGCGGGCAGGGGGGATCAATCAGCCCCAGCATTTT. It is translated as CASSVRAGGINQPQHF.

This clone has a handful of counts. The V and J genes are TRBV10-1 and TRBJ2-1; D is unclear. Germline values: CDR1 WNHNN, CDR2 SYGVQD (reference sequence). Trimming removed 2 bases from V and 0 bases from J, with 8 bases in between. CDR3 length: 15 amino acids. CDR3 amino acids: CASSETVNSYNEQFF. The CDR3 DNA reads as TGCGCCAGCAGTGAGACTGTAAACTCCTACAATGAGCAGTTCTTC.

The chain carries TRBV6-6 and TRBJ1-5; the D is unclear. Trimming left V 6 bases short and J 0 bases short, with 15 bases between. This CDR3 has 16 amino acids. Germline V lookup: CDR1 MNHNY, CDR2 SVGAGI (reference sequence). The CDR3 DNA is TGTGCCAGCAGCTCTACCCCCGGCGGTAGCAATCAGCCCCAGCATTTT. Amino acids: CASSSTPGGSNQPQHF.

The chain is built from TRBV28 and TRBJ2-7; 9 nucleotides match TRBD1. The CDR3 has 15 residues. Unmatched junction bases numbered 6, after V lost 5 bases and J lost 1 base. Per germline, CDR1 MDHEN and CDR2 SYDVKM. The CDR3 DNA sequence: TGTGCCAGCAGTCCTTGGACAGGGGAATCCTACGAGCAGTACTTC. Encoded protein: CASSPWTGESYEQYF.

This chain uses TRBV9 with TRBJ2-7; perhaps TRBD2 as D (6 bases). CDR3 size: 13 residues. Germline assignment: CDR1 SGDLS and CDR2 YYNGEE. Trimming stripped 0 bases from V and 7 bases from J, with 11 bases between. CDR3: CASSVEGAGEQYF. CDR3 DNA: TGTGCCAGCAGCGTAGAAGGGGCGGGGGAGCAGTACTTC.

The rearrangement uses TRBV4-2 and TRBJ2-7, with D possibly matching TRBD2 (6 bases). The germline V and J ends were trimmed by 0 bases and 3 bases, with 12 bases remaining between them. Germline CDR1 LGHNA, CDR2 YNFKEQ. The CDR3 extends over 15 amino acids. CDR3 residues: CASSQDTGSGYEQYF. The CDR3 DNA sequence: TGTGCCAGCAGCCAAGATACCGGGAGTGGCTACGAGCAGTACTTC.

The gene calls are TRBV9 and TRBJ2-5; 11 bases are a match to TRBD2. Germline V gene lookup returns CDR1 SGDLS and CDR2 YYNGEE. The trim removed 3 bases at V and 2 bases at J, leaving 12 bases unmatched. The CDR3 runs to 18 residues. In nucleotides, the CDR3 is TGTGCCAGCAGCGCCCACACATCAGGACTAGCGGGTCAAGAGACCCAGTACTTC. Protein sequence: CASSAHTSGLAGQETQYF. Full variable domain (missing parts from reference TRBV9 and TRBJ2-5): DSGVTQTPKHLITATGQRVTLRCSPRSGDLSVYWYQQSLDQGLQFLIQYYNGEERAKGNILERFSAQQFPDLHSELNLSSLELGDSALYFCASSAHTSGLAGQETQYFGPGTRLLVL.

This chain connects TRBV12-2 to TRBJ2-1; whether TRBD2, the table's D call, matches the DNA was not checked. TRBV12-2 corresponds to a pseudogene. This CDR3 contains 16 residues. CDR3 residues: CASRFTSGSSDNEQFF. Written as DNA, the CDR3 is TGTGCAAGTCGCTTTACTAGCGGGAGCTCCGACAATGAGCAGTTCTTC.

This clone has only one observation. The chain uses TRBV19 and TRBJ1-4; D is undetermined. Germline V gene data show CDR1 as LNHDA and CDR2 as SQIVND (reference sequence). The CDR3 covers 13 residues. V was clipped by 3 bases and J by 8 bases, with 10 bases between them. The CDR3 protein is CASSIGPIEKLFF. DNA of the CDR3: TGTGCCAGTAGTATCGGACCGATCGAAAAACTGTTTTTT.

This sequence joins TRBV7-9 and TRBJ1-4, with D possibly TRBD1 on 6 matching bases. V lost 5 bases and J 5 bases, leaving 12 bases between the germline ends. Per germline, CDR1 SEHNR and CDR2 FQNEAQ (reference sequence). The CDR3 totals 14 residues. The CDR3 spells CASSRPDRNEKLFF. In nucleotides, the CDR3 is TGTGCCAGCAGCCGCCCGGACAGAAATGAAAAACTGTTTTTT.

The chain couples TRBV7-9 to TRBJ1-1; D is undetermined. The V end lost 5 bases, the J end lost 1 base, and 14 bases lay between the germline ends. CDR3 length equals 15 residues. Germline lookup yields CDR1 SEHNR and CDR2 FQNEAQ (reference sequence). The DNA of the CDR3 is TGTGCCAGCAGCCGGACCGGGGTGGGGAACACTGAAGCTTTCTTT. It is translated as CASSRTGVGNTEAFF.

The chain links TRBV5-1 to TRBJ1-5; D is perhaps TRBD1 (6 bases). Deletions cut 0 bases from V and 0 bases from J, with 7 bases between. The CDR3 is 15 residues long. Germline V gene sequence: CDR1 SGHRS, CDR2 YFSETQ. CDR3 bases: TGCGCCAGCAGCTTGGCGGGGGCTAGCAATCAGCCCCAGCATTTT. Protein product: CASSLAGASNQPQHF.

The rearrangement joins TRBV6-6 to TRBJ2-1; TRBD2 aligns across 9 bases. This CDR3 is built from 15 residues. The V gene end was trimmed by 7 bases and the J gene end by 12 bases; junction bases not matched to a gene: 16. Germline CDR1 reads MNHNY; CDR2 reads SVGAGI (reference sequence). Here the CDR3 reads CASKNPGLAGWVQFF. Written as DNA, the CDR3 is TGTGCCAGCAAAAATCCGGGACTAGCAGGGTGGGTGCAGTTCTTC.

CDR3 in DNA: TGTGCCAGCAGCTTAGTCAGCTCTGGGGCCAACGTCCTGACTTTC. It translates to CASSLVSSGANVLTF. V is TRBV7-8 and J is TRBJ2-6; no definite D call. The CDR3 has 15 amino acids. Trimming took 1 base from V and 0 from J, leaving 4 bases between them. Looked up from germline, CDR1 is SGHVS and CDR2 is FQNEAQ.

V usage is TRBV5-6 and J usage is TRBJ2-1; D gene uncertain. Trimming took 2 bases from V and 3 from J, leaving 9 bases between them. This CDR3 region has 14 residues. CDR1 and CDR2 (germline): SGHDT, YYEEEE. The CDR3 region is CASSLSMVYNEQFF. In DNA, the CDR3 is TGTGCCAGCAGCTTATCAATGGTCTACAATGAGCAGTTCTTC.

This sequence joins TRBV10-2 and TRBJ1-2, with D perhaps TRBD1 (5 bases). Germline-derived CDR1 and CDR2 are WSHSY and SAAADI. CDR3 length: 17 residues. V lost 0 bases and J 6 bases, leaving 20 bases between the germline ends. This CDR3 reads CASSESAAGWLRDGYTF. The CDR3 region has the DNA TGCGCCAGCAGTGAGTCGGCGGCAGGGTGGTTGAGAGATGGCTACACCTTC.

This chain connects TRBV10-1 to TRBJ2-7; 7 bases align to TRBD2. Germline V lookup: CDR1 WNHNN, CDR2 SYGVQD (reference sequence). The J segment lost 6 bases and the V segment lost 6 bases, leaving 23 bases of the junction unmatched. The CDR3 sequence is 18 residues long. Here the CDR3 reads CASRRRGAGLPRWGEQYF. CDR3 nucleotides: TGCGCCAGCAGACGACGAGGGGCGGGACTACCTCGTTGGGGCGAGCAGTACTTC.

The rearrangement uses TRBV10-2 and TRBJ2-2, with D possibly TRBD1 on 7 matching bases. There are 14 residues in the CDR3. Germline loops: CDR1 WSHSY, CDR2 SAAADI. The V end was cut by 7 bases, the J end by 6 bases, with 15 bases between. The CDR3 DNA reads as TGCGCCAGCACCGCGGGACAGCTTGCCGGGGAGCTGTTTTTT. It is translated as CASTAGQLAGELFF.

The chain has TRBV4-1 and TRBJ1-4; no clear D. The CDR3 consists of 18 residues. Germline V gives CDR1 MGHRA, CDR2 YSYEKL. With 0 bases removed from V and 0 bases from J, the gap between germline ends came to 14 bases. The CDR3 sequence is CASSQDQAAGSTNEKLFF. The CDR3 bases are TGCGCCAGCAGCCAAGATCAGGCCGCGGGGTCAACTAATGAAAAACTGTTTTTT.

This clone appeared once. This chain connects TRBV25-1 to TRBJ2-3; TRBD1 aligns across 8 bases. V shed 2 bases, J shed 4 bases, and the junction held 5 bases outside the gene matches. The CDR3 runs 15 residues. Germline CDR1 and CDR2: MGHDK and SYGVNS. In DNA, the CDR3 is TGTGCCAGCAGTGAACCATGGACAGGGTCAGATACGCAGTATTTT. Its translation is CASSEPWTGSDTQYF.

The J gene is TRBJ1-2, the V gene TRBV27; D is perhaps TRBD1 (5 bases). V shed 4 bases and J shed 4 bases, with 22 bases lying between them. CDR3 size: 17 residues. Germline V gene lookup returns CDR1 MNHEY and CDR2 SMNVEV (reference sequence). The CDR3 sequence is CASSSYSGTAESYGYTF. CDR3 coding DNA: TGTGCCAGCAGTTCCTACTCCGGGACTGCAGAAAGCTATGGCTACACCTTC.

The V gene is TRBV7-8, the J gene TRBJ2-7, with D perhaps being TRBD1 or TRBD2 (7 bases each). Germline V gene sequence: CDR1 SGHVS, CDR2 FQNEAQ. V was shortened by 1 base and J by 1 base, with 14 bases between the two germline ends. The CDR3 is 16 amino acids. Here the CDR3 DNA reads TGTGCCAGCAGCTTAGAAGCAGGGGGAGGGTCCTACGAGCAGTACTTC. Protein sequence: CASSLEAGGGSYEQYF.